Sequencing of this T cell receptor (beta chain) was carried out in a study of early T cells in non-severe SARS-CoV-2 infection (dated by TCRdb to about 2021). Turning to the overall study: TCR sequencing used bulk RNA from unsorted whole blood, so alpha and beta chains could not be paired. Study-wide conclusions, independent of this receptor: VDJdb matching was skewed toward anti-spike CD8 responses and likely underestimated virus-specific expansions, missing private and CD4 specificities.

The library was built by means of 5' RACE. Sequencing used a NextSeq 500. To correct for sequencing error and PCR bias, the TCR library protocol tagged individual cDNA molecules with unique molecular identifiers. Both TCR alpha and beta chains were sequenced, and tight co-correlation was observed between alpha and beta sequence abundances in each sample. Per the authors' processing: Decombinator V4 was used to perform V gene, J gene and CDR3 annotation of TCR sequences. TCRs were defined as expanded if a significant change between any two time points was detected under a Poisson model with p below 0.0001. Abundances of TCRs were expressed as counts per million after normalisation to the total number of TCRs sequenced in each sample. A search of VDJdb, accessed on 1 November 2021, was run for TCRs annotated to CMV, EBV and SARS-CoV-2, with TCRs annotated for multiple antigens excluded. The public reads were reanalyzed by TCRdb: fastp trimming at Q25, MiXCR alignment, in-frame beta chains only. Rows are combined by CDR3 protein, so each entry shows the most common genes and DNA. These V and J calls derive from TCRdb rather than the authors' analysis. In this sample the table shows more than 65,000 distinct CDR3 sequences, approximately 12% of which occur a single time. The ten largest clones add up to roughly 1.2% of the sample.

There are many counts of this clonotype. Its binding antigen is unknown. Per-nucleotide qualities are absent, and no much larger clonotype sits a single base away. This was a case-control study nested in a cohort of healthcare workers in London, UK, who had nasopharyngeal swab PCR tests and blood samples taken every week. Healthcare workers were recruited during the week of the UK lockdown, between 23 and 31 March 2020, and followed weekly for up to roughly 16 weeks. The source material was whole blood. This TCR was sampled from an adult who was a healthcare worker with PCR-confirmed SARS-CoV-2 infection or an uninfected control (not recorded which).

The nucleotide sequence is TGTGCCAGCAGCCCCCGCGCTGCAGGGAACACTGAAGCTTTCTTT. Its translation reads: CASSPRAAGNTEAFF. The V and J segments used are TRBV7-2 and TRBJ1-1; too little of a D gene remains to name it. Deletion took 5 bases off V and 1 base off J, with a span of 14 bases between the germline ends. Reading from cysteine to phenylalanine, the CDR3 counts 15 amino acids. Solely the CDR3 DNA is kept, with 45 bases framed from the first base. Per the germline V gene, SGHTA is the CDR1 and FQGNSA is the CDR2. With the rest looked up from the reference TRBV7-2 and TRBJ1-1 genes rather than sequenced, the full variable domain is GAGVSQSPSNKVTEKGKDVELRCDPISGHTALYWYRQSLGQGLEFLIYFQGNSAPDKSGLPSDRFSAERTGGSVSTLTIQRTQQEDSAVYLCASSPRAAGNTEAFFGQGTRLTVV.